This TCR beta chain originates from a study of blood T cell repertoires in COVID-19. The length of the CDR3 is 14 residues. Germline lookup yields CDR1 SGHRS and CDR2 YFSETQ. V shed 4 bases and J shed 0 bases, with 10 bases lying between them. The assay was immunoSEQ multiplex PCR, and TCRdb's table has in-frame clones only and misses some. This sample carries 230,000 or so clones, roughly 80% of them seen once, and the ten largest clones take around 4%. The sample taken for sequencing was peripheral blood. The receptor's source is a man between 50 and 59 years old with active or convalescent COVID-19. The rearrangement joins TRBV5-1 to TRBJ2-5; D is ambiguous. CDR3 loop: CASSPLSYQETQYF. The CDR3 DNA reads as TGCGCCAGCAGCCCCCTAAGCTACCAAGAGACCCAGTACTTC. The complete variable domain, with remaining parts taken from reference TRBV5-1 and TRBJ2-5, reads KAGVTQTPRYLIKTRGQQVTLSCSPISGHRSVSWYQQTPGQGLQFLFEYFSETQRNKGNFPGRFSGRQFSNSRSEMNVSTLELGDSALYLCASSPLSYQETQYFGPGTRLLVL.